The rows below give T cell receptor beta chains drawn from one sample of a study of lymphopenia after photon versus proton radiotherapy. Data came from immunoSEQ multiplex PCR; TCRdb stores just in-frame clones and leaves some out. Altogether 150,000 to 200,000 clones are present, 88% being singletons, with the ten largest covering roughly 4.7%. The sample in question was peripheral blood, obtained from a patient treated with photon-based radiotherapy. The receptors were sampled from a man in his fifties or sixties with gastric cancer. Each CDR3 is given with its conserved first and last residue. The order of the fields is J gene, V gene, clone size, D gene, CDR3 DNA, CDR3 protein. D genes are given only for firm matches. Some rows mark clone size as missing; the rest say once, few, many or name a class of expanded clone.

J gene: TRBJ2-7
V gene: TRBV7-6
clone size: .
D gene: .
CDR3 DNA: TGTGCCAGCAGCCCCCTTGGTTACACCCTCGAGCAGTACTTC
CDR3 protein: CASSPLGYTLEQYF

J gene: TRBJ1-1
V gene: TRBV6-1
clone size: .
D gene: TRBD1
CDR3 DNA: TGTGCCAGCTATTCCCCCGGGACAGGGCATACTGAAGCTTTCTTT
CDR3 protein: CASYSPGTGHTEAFF

J gene: TRBJ2-7
V gene: TRBV7-2
clone size: .
D gene: .
CDR3 DNA: TGTGCCAGCAGCTCGTCGACAGTAACTTCCTACGAGCAGTACTTC
CDR3 protein: CASSSSTVTSYEQYF

J gene: TRBJ1-4
V gene: TRBV4-2
clone size: .
D gene: .
CDR3 DNA: TGTGCCAGCAGCCAAGGAACTGCCACTAATGAAAAACTGTTTTTT
CDR3 protein: CASSQGTATNEKLFF

J gene: TRBJ1-5
V gene: TRBV19
clone size: .
D gene: .
CDR3 DNA: TGTGCCAGTAGTGCCAGAGGGCAGCTCAATCAGCCCCAGCATTTT
CDR3 protein: CASSARGQLNQPQHF

J gene: TRBJ2-7
V gene: TRBV6-5
clone size: .
D gene: .
CDR3 DNA: TGTGCCAGCAGCTTAGACAGTCCCAGCTCCTACGAGCAGTACTTC
CDR3 protein: CASSLDSPSSYEQYF

J gene: TRBJ2-1
V gene: TRBV4-3
clone size: .
D gene: .
CDR3 DNA: TGCGCCAGCAGCCGCTCGAGGGTTAGCTCCTACAATGAGCAGTTCTTC
CDR3 protein: CASSRSRVSSYNEQFF

J gene: TRBJ2-2
V gene: TRBV30
clone size: .
D gene: .
CDR3 DNA: TGTGCCTGGAAGAGCGGTATGAACACCGGGGAGCTGTTTTTT
CDR3 protein: CAWKSGMNTGELFF

J gene: TRBJ1-1
V gene: TRBV28
clone size: .
D gene: .
CDR3 DNA: TGTGCCAGCAGAGATACAGGGTACACTGAAGCTTTCTTT
CDR3 protein: CASRDTGYTEAFF

J gene: TRBJ2-5
V gene: TRBV10-3
clone size: .
D gene: .
CDR3 DNA: TGTGCCATCAGTGACGTGCTAATGGGGCACCAAGAGACCCAGTACTTC
CDR3 protein: CAISDVLMGHQETQYF

J gene: TRBJ1-1
V gene: TRBV19
clone size: .
D gene: .
CDR3 DNA: TGTGCCAGTAGTATAGGAAGGGGTTCCCACACTGAAGCTTTCTTT
CDR3 protein: CASSIGRGSHTEAFF

J gene: TRBJ2-1
V gene: TRBV1
clone size: .
D gene: .
CDR3 DNA: TGCACCAGCAGCCACGGAAGCCAGGGGGCTGAATGCAATGAGCAGTTCTTC
CDR3 protein: CTSSHGSQGAECNEQFF

J gene: TRBJ2-5
V gene: TRBV23-1
clone size: .
D gene: .
CDR3 DNA: TGCGCCAGCAGTCAATCCGACCGGGAGACCCAGTACTTC
CDR3 protein: CASSQSDRETQYF

J gene: TRBJ2-1
V gene: TRBV5-1
clone size: .
D gene: .
CDR3 DNA: TGCGCCAGCAGCTTGTATTTCGGCGGGCAGGGTGAGCAGTTCTTC
CDR3 protein: CASSLYFGGQGEQFF

J gene: TRBJ2-3
V gene: TRBV4-1
clone size: once
D gene: .
CDR3 DNA: TGCGCCAGCAGCCAAATTGGCCAATATACGCAGTATTTT
CDR3 protein: CASSQIGQYTQYF

J gene: TRBJ2-1
V gene: TRBV6-5
clone size: .
D gene: TRBD2
CDR3 DNA: TGTGCCAGCAGTTACTCGTCTGGGCGGGAGTATGAGCAGTTCTTC
CDR3 protein: CASSYSSGREYEQFF